A single sample is the source of the 32 T cell receptor beta chains below, sequenced in a study of blood T cells in healthy people across ages. Together with a sample-barcoded 5' primer, a J-beta primer mix was included in a second PCR lasting roughly 6 to 12 cycles. TCRdb independently ran MiXCR on the 5' RACE reads; one entry per CDR3 protein. This sample carries 600,000 or so distinct CDR3 sequences, approximately 30% of them seen once, and the ten largest clones take approximately 14%. Specimen: blood. These receptors all stem from a woman aged 80 or older in good health.

In this sample, this clonotype turned up many times. The V and J genes are TRBV4-2 and TRBJ2-3; 10 bases align to TRBD1. With V trimmed by 4 bases and J by 0 bases, 7 bases remained unmatched. CDR1 is LGHNA, CDR2 YNFKEQ, per germline. The CDR3 length is 17 residues. The CDR3 spells CASSPSGTGASTDTQYF. CDR3 coding DNA: TGTGCCAGCAGCCCAAGCGGGACAGGGGCTAGCACAGATACGCAGTATTTT.

In its sample, this clonotype was seen many times. The chain employs TRBV29-1 and TRBJ1-4; unclear D gene. The germline V and J ends were trimmed by 4 bases and 4 bases, with 13 bases remaining between them. The CDR3 runs 14 residues. Germline V gene sequence: CDR1 SQVTM, CDR2 ANQGSEA. CDR3 sequence (DNA): TGCAGCGTTGCCGGTTCAACTGGTAATGAAAAACTGTTTTTT. Its translation is CSVAGSTGNEKLFF.

In this sample, this clonotype turned up a few times. This rearrangement joins TRBV4-1 to TRBJ1-2; D remains ambiguous. There are 16 residues in the CDR3. V dropped 1 base and J dropped 2 bases, with 14 bases sitting between them. CDR1 and CDR2 (germline): MGHRA, YSYEKL. The CDR3, as DNA: TGCGCCAGCAGCCAAGCTTCCGGATTGAACAACTATGGCTACACCTTC. This codes for CASSQASGLNNYGYTF.

This clonotype appeared many times. The chain has TRBV10-2 and TRBJ2-7, with D tentatively TRBD1 (6 bases). V lost 5 bases to trimming and J lost 4 bases, with 21 bases between them. CDR1 and CDR2 from the germline V gene are WSHSY and SAAADI. The CDR3 contains 16 residues. In DNA form, the CDR3 reads TGCGCCAGCAGTTGGGGTAATTCAGGACAGCAGTACGAGCAGTACTTC. Encoded protein: CASSWGNSGQQYEQYF.

There are many counts of this clonotype. This chain links TRBV12-3 or TRBV12-4 with TRBJ2-3; D possibly corresponds to TRBD1 (5 bases). Trimming took off 7 bases at V and 0 bases at J, with 11 bases between the two ends. The CDR3 consists of 14 residues. The CDR3 DNA reads as TGTGCCAGCAAACTACAGGAGAGCACAGATACGCAGTATTTT. Translated, it gives CASKLQESTDTQYF.

This sequence joins TRBV30 and TRBJ2-1; 9 positions match TRBD2. The germline gives CDR1 GTSNPN, CDR2 SVGIG (reference sequence). The J segment lost 7 bases and the V segment lost 8 bases, leaving 12 bases of the junction unmatched. The CDR3 has 14 amino acids. The CDR3 nucleotides read TGTGCCGGGTACTGGCTAGCGGGGAGAAATGAGCAGTTCTTC. It yields the protein CAGYWLAGRNEQFF.

CDR3 amino acids: CAWSLAGYRGDTQYF. The DNA of the CDR3 is TGTGCCTGGAGCTTGGCGGGATATCGGGGGGATACGCAGTATTTT. This chain connects TRBV30 to TRBJ2-3; D is perhaps TRBD2 (6 bases). The V and J ends lost 3 bases and 6 bases respectively, with 19 bases between them. From germline, CDR1 is GTSNPN and CDR2 SVGIG (reference sequence). This CDR3 has 15 amino acids.

The rearrangement links TRBV27 to TRBJ2-3; D remains unclear. Germline V lookup: CDR1 MNHEY, CDR2 SMNVEV (reference sequence). V was pared by 2 bases and J by 6 bases, with 6 bases between. The CDR3 extends over 12 amino acids. The CDR3 DNA sequence: TGTGCCAGCAGTTTAATGGGGGATACGCAGTATTTT. This sequence encodes CASSLMGDTQYF.

Details on this clonotype: One junction end does not reproduce the germline sequence, and a read error may be involved. The chain has TRBV30 and TRBJ1-4; D ambiguous. This CDR3 contains 11 residues. Per germline, CDR1 GTSNPN and CDR2 SVGIG (reference sequence). The CDR3 region is CAWRVREKRFF. Here the CDR3 DNA reads TGTGCCTGGAGGGTCCGGGAAAAACGGTTTTTT.

This clonotype was seen repeatedly, ten times or more. This sequence joins TRBV29-1 and TRBJ2-3, with D perhaps matching TRBD2 (6 bases). From germline, CDR1 is SQVTM and CDR2 ANQGSEA. The CDR3 is made up of 16 amino acids. V lost 1 base, J lost 2 bases, and 16 bases lay in between. CDR3 DNA sequence: TGCAGCGTTGAAGGCGCTCGGCGGGGCAACACAGATACGCAGTATTTT. It translates to CSVEGARRGNTDTQYF.

This clonotype was picked up many times. This could be a read error, since a much larger clone is one nucleotide away. This rearrangement joins TRBV12-3 or TRBV12-4 to TRBJ2-1, with TRBD2 identical over 10 bases. The J call may be wrong; the DNA end is better matched by TRBJ2-7. The CDR3 has 16 residues. In nucleotides, the CDR3 is TGTGCCAGCAGTTTCCGCAGCGGGGGGGCCTACAATGAGCAGTACTTC. Its protein is CASSFRSGGAYNEQYF.

This clonotype was seen repeatedly, ten times or more. The V gene is TRBV28, the J gene TRBJ2-7, with D tentatively TRBD1 (5 bases). The V end was cut by 6 bases, the J end by 5 bases, with 8 bases between. This CDR3 is built from 11 residues. CDR1 is MDHEN and CDR2 is SYDVKM in the germline V gene. The CDR3 DNA follows: TGTGCCAGCAGCCTCAGGGACGAGCAGTACTTC. This encodes CASSLRDEQYF.

Of note for this clonotype: This sequence may be a read error, since a much larger clone differs from it by one base. The chain uses TRBV5-6 and TRBJ1-2, with D unresolved. Germline values: CDR1 SGHDT, CDR2 YYEEEE. The CDR3 runs to 15 residues. DNA for the CDR3: TGTGCCAGCAGCTTCTATCAAAGGACTAACTATGGCCACACCTTC. It translates to CASSFYQRTNYGHTF. Combining the CDR3 with reference TRBV5-6 and TRBJ1-2 gives the whole variable domain DAGVTQSPTHLIKTRGQQVTLRCSPKSGHDTVSWYQQALGQGPQFIFQYYEEEERQRGNFPDRFSGHQFPNYSSELNVNALLLGDSALYLCASSFYQRTNYGHTFGSGTRLTVV.

The chain joins TRBV7-9 to TRBJ1-1; TRBD1 aligns across 9 bases. With V trimmed by 8 bases and J by 6 bases, 10 bases remained unmatched. There are 14 residues in the CDR3. Germline-derived CDR1 and CDR2 are SEHNR and FQNEAQ (reference sequence). The CDR3 sequence is CASSRDRDRSEAFF. The CDR3 DNA reads TGTGCCAGCTCCCGGGACAGGGATCGTTCTGAAGCTTTCTTT.

In its sample, this clonotype was seen once. This chain links TRBV5-1 with TRBJ2-1, with 10 bases aligning to TRBD1. The CDR3 is made up of 13 amino acids. Germline V gene lookup returns CDR1 SGHRS and CDR2 YFSETQ. The CDR3 DNA is TGCACTAGCAGCTTTGGCCGGGACAGGGGGCAGTTCTTC. It yields the protein CTSSFGRDRGQFF. The whole variable domain, remainder taken from reference TRBV5-1 and TRBJ2-1, is KAGVTQTPRYLIKTRGQQVTLSCSPISGHRSVSWYQQTPGQGLQFLFEYFSETQRNKGNFPGRFSGRQFSNSRSEMNVSTLELGDSALYLCTSSFGRDRGQFFGPGTRLTVL.

J is TRBJ2-7 and V is TRBV3-1; tentative D call: TRBD1 (6 bases). This CDR3 has 18 residues. Germline V gene data show CDR1 as LGHDT and CDR2 as YNNKEL (reference sequence). With 2 bases removed from V and 7 bases from J, the gap between germline ends came to 27 bases. The CDR3 nucleotides are TGTGCCAGCAGCCAACTCCGGACGGGACAAACTAAGGGGTATGAGCAGTACTTC. It encodes CASSQLRTGQTKGYEQYF.

In DNA form, the CDR3 reads TGTGCCAGCAGCTTACGGCGGATTAGCACAGATACGCAGTATTTT. Its translation: CASSLRRISTDTQYF. The gene calls are TRBV7-8 and TRBJ2-3; no definite D call. The CDR3 has 15 residues. CDR1 and CDR2 from the germline V gene are SGHVS and FQNEAQ. V lost 2 bases and J 0 bases, leaving 9 bases between the germline ends.

With respect to this clonotype: A junction end diverges from the germline sequence, so it may reflect a read error. The chain has TRBV28 and TRBJ2-4, with 9 bases aligning to TRBD1. The J call is doubtful: the DNA matches TRBJ2-7 better. Germline CDR1 is MDHEN and CDR2 is SYDVKM. This CDR3 comprises 15 residues. The chain's CDR3 is CASGLPGTGIYEQYF. The CDR3 coding sequence is TGTGCCAGCGGTTTACCCGGGACAGGGATCTACGAGCAGTACTTC.

This clonotype came up many times. V is TRBV5-1 and J is TRBJ1-2; maybe TRBD1 (5 bases). The V gene's germline CDR1 is SGHRS and CDR2 YFSETQ. The V end was cut by 0 bases, the J end by 8 bases, with 11 bases between. The CDR3 extends over 13 amino acids. CDR3 residues: CASSLVAGWGYTF. The CDR3 nucleotides are TGCGCCAGCAGCTTGGTGGCAGGGTGGGGCTACACCTTC.

Concerning this clonotype: A read error is possible here, since a much larger clone lies one base away. The V call is TRBV9, the J call TRBJ2-5; perhaps D is TRBD1 or TRBD2 (5 bases each). The tail of the sequence fits TRBJ2-7 better, so the J call may be wrong. The CDR3 sequence is 13 residues long. From germline, CDR1 is SGDLS and CDR2 YYNGEE. The CDR3 loop reads CASSEGEGHEQYF. The CDR3 DNA reads TGTGCCAGCAGCGAGGGCGAGGGACACGAGCAGTACTTC.

Note on this clonotype: At one of its ends the junction is not consistent with the germline gene, which may arise from a read error. The chain couples TRBV20-1 to TRBJ2-1, with D possibly being TRBD1 or TRBD2 (5 bases each). The end of the DNA aligns better with TRBJ2-7, so the J call may be wrong. CDR1 is DFQATT, CDR2 SNEGSKA, per germline (reference sequence). CDR3 length: 14 residues. This CDR3 reads CGAAGTSRYNEQYF. CDR3 nucleotides: TGCGGTGCCGCCGGGACGTCCCGATACAATGAGCAGTACTTC.

This clonotype was counted many times. This sequence joins TRBV27 and TRBJ1-2, with 10 bases fitting TRBD1. Unmatched junction bases numbered 14, after V lost 5 bases and J lost 8 bases. Germline CDR1 MNHEY, CDR2 SMNVEV (reference sequence). This CDR3 spans 16 amino acids. The CDR3 region is CASSQARRQGAGGYTF. In DNA form, the CDR3 reads TGTGCCAGCAGTCAAGCCCGTAGACAGGGGGCTGGCGGCTACACCTTC.

Concerning this clonotype: A much larger clone lies one base from this, so it may be a read error. This chain links TRBV24-1 with TRBJ1-2; no definite D call. CDR3 length equals 13 residues. Germline V gives CDR1 KGHDR, CDR2 SFDVKD. The DNA of the CDR3 is TGTGCCACCAGTGAGAACAGCAACTATGGCTGCACCTTC. It is translated as CATSENSNYGCTF.

There are a few counts of this clonotype. V usage is TRBV7-8 and J usage is TRBJ1-5; D may be TRBD1 (6 bases). The V end was cut by 3 bases, the J end by 6 bases, with 12 bases between. From germline, CDR1 is SGHVS and CDR2 FQNEAQ. CDR3 size: 14 residues. The CDR3 DNA reads as TGTGCCAGCAGCTTTGGACAGCCGACTCAGCCCCAGCATTTT. Its translation: CASSFGQPTQPQHF.

This clonotype was detected many times. The rearrangement joins TRBV10-3 to TRBJ1-2, with 7 bases matching TRBD1. V shed 4 bases, J shed 0 bases, and the junction held 5 bases outside the gene matches. CDR1 is ENHRY, CDR2 SYGVKD, per germline. The CDR3 has 15 amino acids. In DNA, the CDR3 is TGTGCCATCAGTGGGCGGACAGGCGCTAACTATGGCTACACCTTC. Amino acids: CAISGRTGANYGYTF.

The table lists this clonotype with a few counts. With a much larger clone just one base away, this may be a read error. The chain combines TRBV24-1 with TRBJ2-5, with D maybe TRBD2 (6 bases). V was pared by 2 bases and J by 5 bases, with 11 bases between. Germline V gene sequence: CDR1 KGHDR, CDR2 SFDVKD. The length of the CDR3 is 14 residues. In nucleotides, the CDR3 is TGTGCCACCAGTGATTCGCGAGGAGGGGAGACCCAGTACTTC. This sequence encodes CATSDSRGGETQYF.

The chain couples TRBV2 to TRBJ1-4; D unresolved. Trimming left V 1 base short and J 0 bases short, with 6 bases between. Per germline, CDR1 SNHLY and CDR2 FYNNEI. The CDR3 covers 15 residues. The CDR3 spells CASSEGTSTNEKLFF. The CDR3 bases are TGTGCCAGCAGTGAAGGGACCTCAACTAATGAAAAACTGTTTTTT.

This rearrangement joins TRBV6-5 to TRBJ1-1; 7 positions match TRBD1. J gave up 0 bases and V 0 bases, and 13 bases lay outside the gene matches. CDR1 is MNHEY, CDR2 SVGAGI, per germline. CDR3 length: 19 residues. In DNA form, the CDR3 reads TGTGCCAGCAGTTACTCGATTCCGGGACAGAGTTTCTTGAACACTGAAGCTTTCTTT. Translation: CASSYSIPGQSFLNTEAFF.

As concerns this clonotype: The junction departs from the called germline gene at one end, perhaps through a read error. This sequence joins TRBV7-2 and TRBJ1-4, with D perhaps TRBD1 (5 bases). CDR1 is SGHTA and CDR2 is FQGNSA in the germline V gene. CDR3 size: 14 residues. In DNA form, the CDR3 reads TGTGCCAGCAGCTTAATGGTGGAAGGGGAAAAACGGTTTTTT. The encoded protein is CASSLMVEGEKRFF. The whole variable domain, filled in from reference TRBV7-2 and TRBJ1-4, reads GAGVSQSPSNKVTEKGKDVELRCDPISGHTALYWYRQSLGQGLEFLIYFQGNSAPDKSGLPSDRFSAERTGGSVSTLTIQRTQQEDSAVYLCASSLMVEGEKRFFGSGTQLSVL.

This clonotype was recorded many times. This chain connects TRBV20-1 to TRBJ1-6; D is perhaps TRBD1 (6 bases). Trimming cost V 3 bases and J 3 bases, with 12 bases left between them. This CDR3 comprises 15 residues. Germline CDR1 is DFQATT and CDR2 is SNEGSKA (reference sequence). As DNA, the CDR3 is TGCAGTGCTAGTACCGGACAGTTCTATAATTCACCCCTCCACTTT. Amino acid sequence: CSASTGQFYNSPLHF.

This clonotype appeared many times. The rearrangement uses TRBV4-3 and TRBJ2-5; the D gene is possibly TRBD1 (6 bases). The CDR3 length is 18 residues. Germline assignment: CDR1 LGHNA and CDR2 YSLEER. The V and J ends lost 0 bases and 1 base respectively, with 18 bases between them. Here the CDR3 DNA reads TGCGCCAGCAGCCAAGACGCGTTCTCCGGACAGCTCCAAGAGACCCAGTACTTC. Translated: CASSQDAFSGQLQETQYF.

This clonotype was found many times. V gene TRBV5-6 combines with J gene TRBJ2-5; 10 nucleotides align to TRBD1. The CDR3 runs 15 residues. Trimming cost V 4 bases and J 4 bases; bases outside gene matches: 7. The germline V gene encodes CDR1 SGHDT and CDR2 YYEEEE. In DNA form, the CDR3 reads TGTGCCAGCAGCCTGTGGGACAGGGGAAGAGAGACCCAGTACTTC. Translation gives CASSLWDRGRETQYF.